This T cell receptor (beta chain) appears in the sequencing data of a study of blood T cell repertoires in COVID-19. About the study: Acute-phase and convalescent COVID-19 samples originated in the United States, Italy and Spain.

Original analysis: For nucleated cells, counts were estimated from reference gene primer amplification. Sequencing was performed with immunoSEQ multiplex PCR; in TCRdb, only in-frame clones are kept and a portion is missing. The DNA was the basis for D and trimming; V, J and clone size are from that table. The sample consists of 150,000 or so clones, about 90% of them appearing once. CDR1 is ENHRY, CDR2 SYGVKD, per germline. The CDR3 spans 14 residues. Trimming at V came to 7 bases and at J to 4 bases, leaving 8 bases not matched to a gene. The rearrangement uses TRBV10-3 and TRBJ1-2, with TRBD1 identical over 8 bases. The sequencing sample was made of peripheral blood. This receptor was taken from a man in his fifties with acute or convalescent COVID-19. CDR3 sequence: CAITPGQEGYGYTF. The CDR3 DNA follows: TGTGCCATCACCCCGGGACAGGAGGGCTATGGCTACACCTTC.